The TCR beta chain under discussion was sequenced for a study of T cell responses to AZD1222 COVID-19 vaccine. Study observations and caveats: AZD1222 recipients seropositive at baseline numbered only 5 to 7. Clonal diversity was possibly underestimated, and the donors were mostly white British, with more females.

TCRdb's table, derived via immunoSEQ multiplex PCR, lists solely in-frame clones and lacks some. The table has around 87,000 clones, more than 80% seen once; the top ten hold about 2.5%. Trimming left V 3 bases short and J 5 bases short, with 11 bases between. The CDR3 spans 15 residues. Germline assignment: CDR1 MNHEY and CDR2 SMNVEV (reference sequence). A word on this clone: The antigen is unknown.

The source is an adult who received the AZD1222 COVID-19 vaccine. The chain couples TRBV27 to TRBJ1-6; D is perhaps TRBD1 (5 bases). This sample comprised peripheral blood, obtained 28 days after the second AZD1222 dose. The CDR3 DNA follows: TGTGCCAGCAGTTTTGGGACCGGGAATAATTCACCCCTCCACTTT. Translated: CASSFGTGNNSPLHF.